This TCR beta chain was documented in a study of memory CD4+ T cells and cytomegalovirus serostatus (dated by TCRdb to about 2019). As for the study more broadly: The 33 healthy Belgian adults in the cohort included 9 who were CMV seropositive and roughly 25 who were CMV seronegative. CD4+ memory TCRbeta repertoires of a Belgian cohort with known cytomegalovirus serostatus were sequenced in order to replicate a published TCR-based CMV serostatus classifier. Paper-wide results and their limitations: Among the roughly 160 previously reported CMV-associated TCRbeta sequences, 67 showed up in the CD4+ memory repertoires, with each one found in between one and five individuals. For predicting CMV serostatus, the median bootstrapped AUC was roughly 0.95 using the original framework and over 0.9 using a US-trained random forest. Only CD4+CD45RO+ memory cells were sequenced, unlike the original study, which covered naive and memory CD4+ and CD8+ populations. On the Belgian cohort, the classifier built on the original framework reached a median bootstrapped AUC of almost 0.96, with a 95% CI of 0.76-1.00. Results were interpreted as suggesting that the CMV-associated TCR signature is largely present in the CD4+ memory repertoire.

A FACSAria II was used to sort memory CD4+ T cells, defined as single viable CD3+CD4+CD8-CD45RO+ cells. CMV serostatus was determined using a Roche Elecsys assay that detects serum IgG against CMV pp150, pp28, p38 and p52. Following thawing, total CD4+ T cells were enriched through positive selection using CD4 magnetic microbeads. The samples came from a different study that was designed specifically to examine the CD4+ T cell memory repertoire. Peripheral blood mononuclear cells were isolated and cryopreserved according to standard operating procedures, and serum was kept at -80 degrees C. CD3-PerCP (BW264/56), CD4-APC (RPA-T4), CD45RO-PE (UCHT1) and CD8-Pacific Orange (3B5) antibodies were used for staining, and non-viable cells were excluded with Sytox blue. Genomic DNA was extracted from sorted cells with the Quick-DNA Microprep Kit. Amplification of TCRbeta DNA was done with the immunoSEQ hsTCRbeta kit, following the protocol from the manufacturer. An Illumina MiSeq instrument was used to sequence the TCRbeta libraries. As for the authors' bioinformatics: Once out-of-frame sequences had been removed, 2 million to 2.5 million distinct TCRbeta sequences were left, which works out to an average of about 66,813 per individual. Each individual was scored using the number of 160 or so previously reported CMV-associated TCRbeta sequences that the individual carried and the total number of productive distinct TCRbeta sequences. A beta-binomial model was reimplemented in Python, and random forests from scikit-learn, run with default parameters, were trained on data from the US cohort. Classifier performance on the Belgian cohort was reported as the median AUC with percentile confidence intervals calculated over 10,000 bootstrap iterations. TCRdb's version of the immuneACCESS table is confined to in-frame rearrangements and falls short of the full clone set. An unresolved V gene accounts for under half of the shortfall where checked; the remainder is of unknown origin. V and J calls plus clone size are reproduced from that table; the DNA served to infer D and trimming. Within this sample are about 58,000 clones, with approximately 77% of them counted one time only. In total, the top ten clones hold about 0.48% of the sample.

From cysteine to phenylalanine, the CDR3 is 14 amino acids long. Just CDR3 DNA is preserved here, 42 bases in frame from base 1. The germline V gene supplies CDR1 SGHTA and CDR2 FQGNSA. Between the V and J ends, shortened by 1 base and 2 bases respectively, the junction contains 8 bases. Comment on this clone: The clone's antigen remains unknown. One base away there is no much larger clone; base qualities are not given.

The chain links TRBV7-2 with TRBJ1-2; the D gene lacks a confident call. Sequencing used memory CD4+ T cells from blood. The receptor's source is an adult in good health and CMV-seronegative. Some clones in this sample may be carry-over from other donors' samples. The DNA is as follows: TGTGCCAGCAGCTTAGGGTTGCCGAACTATGGCTACACCTTC. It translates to CASSLGLPNYGYTF.